Given below is one T cell receptor beta chain in context. The sample carries other DNA sequences with the same CDR3. These data are taken from a study of blood T cell repertoires in COVID-19. Study-wide background: PBMCs, B-cell-depleted T cells, or T cells were the source of the cDNA or gDNA that made up the material.

The length of the CDR3 is 14 residues. V was clipped by 4 bases and J by 0 bases, with 7 bases between them. Germline V lookup: CDR1 PRHDT, CDR2 FYEKMQ (reference sequence). The table came from immunoSEQ multiplex PCR; TCRdb's copy has only in-frame clones and leaves some out. The data contain 83,000 or so clones, about 75% of them seen just once; the ten biggest clones take up roughly a tenth. The receptor was isolated from an elderly woman with acute or convalescent COVID-19. This chain connects TRBV13 to TRBJ1-3, with unresolved D. The source material was peripheral blood. The CDR3 sequence is CASSSRHSGNTIYF. CDR3 bases: TGTGCCAGCAGCTCCAGGCACTCTGGAAACACCATATATTTT.